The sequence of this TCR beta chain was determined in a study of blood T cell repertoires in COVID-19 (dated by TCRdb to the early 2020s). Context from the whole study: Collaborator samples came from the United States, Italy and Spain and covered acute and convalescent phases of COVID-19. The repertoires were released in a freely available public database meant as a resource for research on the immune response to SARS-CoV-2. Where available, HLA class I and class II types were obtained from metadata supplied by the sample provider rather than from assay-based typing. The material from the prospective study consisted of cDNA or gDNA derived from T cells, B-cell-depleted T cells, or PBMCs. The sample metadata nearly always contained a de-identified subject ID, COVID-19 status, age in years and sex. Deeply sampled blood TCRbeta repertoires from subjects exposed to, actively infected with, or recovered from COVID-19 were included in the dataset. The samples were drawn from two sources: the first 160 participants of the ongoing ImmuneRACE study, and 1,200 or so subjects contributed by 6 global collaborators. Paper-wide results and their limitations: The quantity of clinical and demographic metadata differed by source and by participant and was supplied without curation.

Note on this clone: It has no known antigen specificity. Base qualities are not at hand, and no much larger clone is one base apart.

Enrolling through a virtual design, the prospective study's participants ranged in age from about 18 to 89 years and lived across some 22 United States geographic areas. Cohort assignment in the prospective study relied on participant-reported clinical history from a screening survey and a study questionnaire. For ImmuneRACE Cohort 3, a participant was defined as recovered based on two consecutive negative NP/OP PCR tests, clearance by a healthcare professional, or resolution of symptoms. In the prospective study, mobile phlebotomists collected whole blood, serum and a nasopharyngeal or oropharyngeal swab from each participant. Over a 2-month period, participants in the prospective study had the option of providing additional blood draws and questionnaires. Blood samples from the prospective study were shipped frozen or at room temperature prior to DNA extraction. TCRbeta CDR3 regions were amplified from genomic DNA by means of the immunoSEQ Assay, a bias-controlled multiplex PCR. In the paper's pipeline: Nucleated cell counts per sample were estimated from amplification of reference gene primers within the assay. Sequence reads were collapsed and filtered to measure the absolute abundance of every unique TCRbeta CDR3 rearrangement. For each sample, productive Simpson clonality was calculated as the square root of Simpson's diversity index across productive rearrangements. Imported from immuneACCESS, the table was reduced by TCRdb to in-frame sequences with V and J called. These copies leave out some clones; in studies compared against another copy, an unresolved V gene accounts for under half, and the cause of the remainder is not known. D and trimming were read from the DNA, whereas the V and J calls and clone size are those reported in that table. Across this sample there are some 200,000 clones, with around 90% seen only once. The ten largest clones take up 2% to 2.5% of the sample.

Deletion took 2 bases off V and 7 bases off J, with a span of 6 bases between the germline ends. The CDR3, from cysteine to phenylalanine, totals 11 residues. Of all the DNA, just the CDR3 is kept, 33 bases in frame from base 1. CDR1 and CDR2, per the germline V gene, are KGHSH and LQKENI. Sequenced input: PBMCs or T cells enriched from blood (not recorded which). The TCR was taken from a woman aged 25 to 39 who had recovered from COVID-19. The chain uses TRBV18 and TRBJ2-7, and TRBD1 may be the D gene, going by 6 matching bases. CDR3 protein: CASSPDREQYF. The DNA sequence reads TGTGCCAGCTCACCAGACAGGGAGCAGTACTTC. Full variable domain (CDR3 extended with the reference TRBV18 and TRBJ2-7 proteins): NAGVMQNPRHLVRRRGQEARLRCSPMKGHSHVYWYRQLPEEGLKFMVYLQKENIIDESGMPKERFSAEFPKEGPSILRIQQVVRGDSAAYFCASSPDREQYFGPGTRLTVT.